These T cell receptor beta chains were read from a single sample in a study of T cell changes during pregnancy in multiple sclerosis. The table came from immunoSEQ multiplex PCR; TCRdb's copy has only in-frame clones and leaves some out. The data hold roughly 64,000 clones, with around 96% observed a single time. Here the sequenced sample was CD8+ T cells from peripheral blood mononuclear cells, taken after pregnancy. The receptors shown here come from a female donor with multiple sclerosis, enrolled in a pregnancy study. Each CDR3 is given with its conserved first and last residue. D genes are given only for firm matches. Size values are once, few and many counts, or a class for expanded clones, and some rows have none.

-	TRBJ1-5	TRBV28	-	TGTGCCAGCAGTCTCCAGGGATATGCGCCCCAGCATTTT	CASSLQGYAPQHF
TRBD2	TRBJ2-1	TRBV30	-	TGTGCCTGGAGGGGTAGCGGGTCCTACAATGAGCAGTTCTTC	CAWRGSGSYNEQFF
-	TRBJ2-7	TRBV21-1	-	TGTGCCAGCAGCCACCCCGAACCGACACACTCCTACGAGCAGTACTTC	CASSHPEPTHSYEQYF
-	TRBJ2-5	TRBV7-9	-	TGTGCCAGCAGCTCCGACTTGTACCAAGAGACCCAGTACTTC	CASSSDLYQETQYF
-	TRBJ2-1	TRBV7-9	-	TGTGCCAGCGTTCTAAGACGGGGGGCGAGACTCGACAATGAGCAGTTCTTC	CASVLRRGARLDNEQFF
-	TRBJ2-7	TRBV5-5	-	TGTGCCAGCAGCTTGGTAGAAGTTCGGGGGTACGAGCAGTACTTC	CASSLVEVRGYEQYF
-	TRBJ1-1	TRBV28	-	TGTGCCAGCACCCTGGAGGGGAACACTGAAGCTTTCTTT	CASTLEGNTEAFF
-	TRBJ1-3	TRBV5-1	-	TGCGCCAGCAGCTTGGCGGAGGGAGGTAACGGAAACACCATATATTTT	CASSLAEGGNGNTIYF
TRBD2	TRBJ2-3	TRBV14	-	TGTGCCAGCAGCCAAGATGTAGCCGGGAGGGATTATACGCAGTATTTT	CASSQDVAGRDYTQYF
-	TRBJ2-1	TRBV2	once	TGTGCCAGCAGTGAGGGGCTGATTGGGGACAATGAGCAGTTCTTC	CASSEGLIGDNEQFF
TRBD1	TRBJ2-3	TRBV28	-	TGTGCCAGCAGTGCCGGGACAGGCGATTGGGAGAAGGGTGATACGCAGTATTTT	CASSAGTGDWEKGDTQYF
TRBD1	TRBJ2-5	TRBV6-8	-	TGTGCCAGCCGCGACAGGGACAGAATACAAGAGACCCAGTACTTC	CASRDRDRIQETQYF
-	TRBJ2-7	TRBV7-9	-	TGTGCCAGCAGCGGGGACACTTACGAGCAGTACTTC	CASSGDTYEQYF
TRBD2	TRBJ2-7	TRBV14	-	TGTGCCAGCAGCCATGGACTAGCGGGAGACCACGAGCAGTACTTC	CASSHGLAGDHEQYF
TRBD1	TRBJ1-2	TRBV4-1	-	TGCGCCAGCAGCCAAGAGCCGGGGGACAGTTCCTATGGCTACACCTTC	CASSQEPGDSSYGYTF
-	TRBJ1-4	TRBV5-5	-	TGTGCCAGCACTTGGTGGGGGGGCGAAGGTGAAAAACTGTTTTTT	CASTWWGGEGEKLFF
-	TRBJ1-1	TRBV28	few	TGTGCCAGCAGTTTGCCAGGCATGAACACTGAAGCTTTCTTT	CASSLPGMNTEAFF
-	TRBJ2-7	TRBV27	-	TGTGCCAGCAGTCCACTCTCCGGTTACGAGCAGTACTTC	CASSPLSGYEQYF
TRBD1	TRBJ1-5	TRBV30	-	TGTGCCTGGAGTACGGGACAGGGACGGCAGCCCCAGCATTTT	CAWSTGQGRQPQHF
-	TRBJ2-7	TRBV9	once	TGTGCCAGCAGCGCAGGGGTGGGGTCCTACGAGCAGTACTTC	CASSAGVGSYEQYF
-	TRBJ1-4	TRBV19	-	TGTGCCAGTAGTATGGCCCAAAAACTGTTTTTT	CASSMAQKLFF
-	TRBJ2-7	TRBV4-3	-	TGCGCCAGCAGCCAGGATACTAGTTTATCCTACTACGAGCAGTACTTC	CASSQDTSLSYYEQYF
TRBD2	TRBJ2-3	TRBV27	medium-sized	TGTGCCAGCAGTTTACGAGCGGGACTATATGCAGATACGCAGTATTTT	CASSLRAGLYADTQYF
-	TRBJ1-1	TRBV27	once	TGTGCCAGCAGAACCGATACCGGGATAACTGAAGCTTTCTTT	CASRTDTGITEAFF
-	TRBJ2-1	TRBV4-2	-	TGTGCCAGCAGCCTAAACAATGAGCAGTTCTTC	CASSLNNEQFF
-	TRBJ1-1	TRBV2	-	TGTGCCAGCAGTGAAGGATTCTCTAGTAAGGCTTTCTTT	CASSEGFSSKAFF
TRBD1	TRBJ2-5	TRBV5-1	-	TGCGCCAGCAGCTTGGGGGACAGGGGGAGAGAGACCCAGTACTTC	CASSLGDRGRETQYF
TRBD2	TRBJ2-1	TRBV29-1	-	TGCAGCGTTGATAGTGGGGCTAGCGGAACCCGTGAGCAGTTCTTC	CSVDSGASGTREQFF
-	TRBJ2-7	TRBV2	-	TGTGCCAGCAGTGAAGCGCGCCGACTAGAGTTCTACGAGCAGTACTTC	CASSEARRLEFYEQYF
-	TRBJ1-3	TRBV9	-	TGTGCCAGCAGCGTAGAGGGGAGGGCTGGAAACACCATATATTTT	CASSVEGRAGNTIYF
TRBD2	TRBJ2-2	TRBV9	once	TGTGCCAGCAGTACAAATAGCGGGGCGGCCGGGGAGCTGTTTTTT	CASSTNSGAAGELFF
-	TRBJ1-1	TRBV15	-	TGTGCCACCAGCAGAGACTCCCCGAGGGCTATGAACACTGAAGCTTTCTTT	CATSRDSPRAMNTEAFF
-	TRBJ2-7	TRBV15	-	TGTGCCACCAGCAGAGATATCAGGTACGAGCAGTACTTC	CATSRDIRYEQYF
TRBD2	TRBJ2-3	TRBV7-6	-	TGTGCCAGCAGCTTAGATAGCGGGAGCGGGAGCACAGATACGCAGTATTTT	CASSLDSGSGSTDTQYF
TRBD1	TRBJ2-7	TRBV19	-	TGTGCCAGTAGTGCCGGGACAGGGAGTTACGAGCAGTACTTC	CASSAGTGSYEQYF
TRBD2	TRBJ2-1	TRBV15	-	TGTGCCACCAGCGGAGAAGGGAGGGACAATGAGCAGTTCTTC	CATSGEGRDNEQFF
TRBD1	TRBJ1-4	TRBV7-9	-	TGTGCCAGCAGGGGGGACAGCCCTGCTGGAAAACTGTTTTTT	CASRGDSPAGKLFF
TRBD2	TRBJ2-3	TRBV14	once	TGTGCCAGCAGCCCCTGGACTAGCGGGAGTACAGATACGCAGTATTTT	CASSPWTSGSTDTQYF
-	TRBJ2-7	TRBV7-2	-	TGTGCCAGCAGCTTGGGAGACAACTACGAGCAGTACTTC	CASSLGDNYEQYF